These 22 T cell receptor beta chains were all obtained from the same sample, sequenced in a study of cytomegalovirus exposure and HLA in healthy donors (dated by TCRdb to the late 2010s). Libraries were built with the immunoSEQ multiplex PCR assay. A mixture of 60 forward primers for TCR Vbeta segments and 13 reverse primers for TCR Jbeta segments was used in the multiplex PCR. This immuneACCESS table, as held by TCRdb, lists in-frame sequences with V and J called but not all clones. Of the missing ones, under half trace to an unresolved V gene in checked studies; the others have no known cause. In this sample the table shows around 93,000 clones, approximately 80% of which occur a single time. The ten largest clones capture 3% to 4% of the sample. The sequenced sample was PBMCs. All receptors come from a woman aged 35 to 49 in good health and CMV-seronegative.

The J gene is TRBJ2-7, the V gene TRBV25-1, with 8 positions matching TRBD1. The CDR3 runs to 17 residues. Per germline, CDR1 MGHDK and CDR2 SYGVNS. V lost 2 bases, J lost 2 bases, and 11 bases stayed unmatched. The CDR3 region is CASSEPGQGAPAYEQYF. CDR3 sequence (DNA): TGTGCCAGCAGTGAACCGGGTCAGGGGGCGCCGGCCTACGAGCAGTACTTC.

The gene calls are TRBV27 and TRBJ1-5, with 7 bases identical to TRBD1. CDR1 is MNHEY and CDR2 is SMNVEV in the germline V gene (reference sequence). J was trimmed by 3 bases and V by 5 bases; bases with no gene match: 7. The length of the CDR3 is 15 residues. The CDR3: CASSRQGSLNQPQHF. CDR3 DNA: TGTGCCAGCAGTCGACAGGGCTCCCTCAATCAGCCCCAGCATTTT.

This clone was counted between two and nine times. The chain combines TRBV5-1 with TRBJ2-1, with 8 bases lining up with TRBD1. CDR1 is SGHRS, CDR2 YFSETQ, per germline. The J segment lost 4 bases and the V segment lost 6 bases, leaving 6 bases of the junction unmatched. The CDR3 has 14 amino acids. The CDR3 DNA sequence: TGCGCCAGCATGGTACAGGGGGAGTACAATGAGCAGTTCTTC. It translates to CASMVQGEYNEQFF.

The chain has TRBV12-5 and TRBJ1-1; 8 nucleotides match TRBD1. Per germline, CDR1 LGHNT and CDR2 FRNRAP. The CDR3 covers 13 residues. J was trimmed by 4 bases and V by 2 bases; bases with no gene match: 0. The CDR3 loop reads CASGLTGGTEAFF. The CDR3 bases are TGTGCTAGTGGTTTGACAGGGGGCACTGAAGCTTTCTTT.

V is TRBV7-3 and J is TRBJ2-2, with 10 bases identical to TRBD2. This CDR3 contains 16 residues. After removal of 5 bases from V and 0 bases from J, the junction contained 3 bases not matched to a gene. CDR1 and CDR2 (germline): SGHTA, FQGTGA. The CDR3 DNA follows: TGTGCCAGCAGCCCTCTAGCGGGAGCGAACACCGGGGAGCTGTTTTTT. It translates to CASSPLAGANTGELFF.

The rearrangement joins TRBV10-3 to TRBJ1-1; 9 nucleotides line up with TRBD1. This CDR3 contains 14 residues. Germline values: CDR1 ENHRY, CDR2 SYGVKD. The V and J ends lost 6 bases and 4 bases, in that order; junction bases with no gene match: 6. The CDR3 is CAIRVPGQGTEAFF. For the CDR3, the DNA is TGTGCCATCAGAGTACCGGGACAGGGCACTGAAGCTTTCTTT.

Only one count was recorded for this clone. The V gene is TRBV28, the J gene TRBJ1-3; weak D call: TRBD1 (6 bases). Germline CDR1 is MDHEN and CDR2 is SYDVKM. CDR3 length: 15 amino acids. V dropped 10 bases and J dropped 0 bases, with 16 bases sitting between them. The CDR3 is CATRYRQVSGNTIYF. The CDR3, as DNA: TGTGCCACCAGGTACAGACAGGTCTCTGGAAACACCATATATTTT.

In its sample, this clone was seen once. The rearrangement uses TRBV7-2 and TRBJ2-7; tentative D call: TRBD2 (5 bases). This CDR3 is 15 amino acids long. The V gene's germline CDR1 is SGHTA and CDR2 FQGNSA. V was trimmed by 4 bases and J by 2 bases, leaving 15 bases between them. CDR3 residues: CASSSRSGPTYEQYF. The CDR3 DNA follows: TGTGCCAGCAGCTCCCGGAGCGGACCCACCTACGAGCAGTACTTC.

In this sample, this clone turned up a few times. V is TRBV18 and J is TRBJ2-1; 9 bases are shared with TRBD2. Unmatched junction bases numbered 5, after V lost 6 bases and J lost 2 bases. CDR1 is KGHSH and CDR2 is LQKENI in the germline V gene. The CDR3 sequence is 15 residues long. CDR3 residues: CASSNKREAYNEQFF. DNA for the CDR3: TGTGCCAGCTCGAACAAGCGGGAGGCCTACAATGAGCAGTTCTTC.

In nucleotides, the CDR3 is TGTGCCAGCAGCGAGGGGGCAGGTTACGAGCAGTACTTC. Residues: CASSEGAGYEQYF. The gene calls are TRBV9 and TRBJ2-7, with 7 bases fitting TRBD1. The germline V gene has CDR1 SGDLS and CDR2 YYNGEE. The ends lost 3 bases at V and 4 bases at J; junction bases unmatched: 4. CDR3 size: 13 residues.

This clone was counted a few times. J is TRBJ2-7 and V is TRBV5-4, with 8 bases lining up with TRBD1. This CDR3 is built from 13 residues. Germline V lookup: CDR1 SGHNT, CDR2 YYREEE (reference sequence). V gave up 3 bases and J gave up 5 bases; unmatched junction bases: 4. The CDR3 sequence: CASSYRGLHEQYF. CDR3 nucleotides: TGTGCCAGCAGCTACAGGGGGTTGCACGAGCAGTACTTC.

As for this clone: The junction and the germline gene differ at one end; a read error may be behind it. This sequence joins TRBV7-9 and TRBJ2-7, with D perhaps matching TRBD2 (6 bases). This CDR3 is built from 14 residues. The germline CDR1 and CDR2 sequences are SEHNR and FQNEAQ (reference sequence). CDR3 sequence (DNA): TGTTCCAGTACGCATAGGGACTTCACCTACGAGCAGTACTTC. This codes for CSSTHRDFTYEQYF.

CDR3 region: CARSPPLDTDTQYF. The CDR3 coding sequence is TGTGCCAGAAGCCCCCCGCTAGACACAGATACGCAGTATTTT. The chain links TRBV5-3 to TRBJ2-3; no reliable D call. TRBV5-3 is annotated as an ORF whose role is uncertain. The CDR3 extends over 14 amino acids. V was pared by 4 bases and J by 2 bases, with 11 bases between.

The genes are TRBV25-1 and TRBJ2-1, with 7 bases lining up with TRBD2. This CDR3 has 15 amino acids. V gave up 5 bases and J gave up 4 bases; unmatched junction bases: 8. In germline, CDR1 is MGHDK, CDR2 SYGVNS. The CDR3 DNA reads TGTGCCAGCAGTCAGAGCGGGAATCTGTACAATGAGCAGTTCTTC. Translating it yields CASSQSGNLYNEQFF.

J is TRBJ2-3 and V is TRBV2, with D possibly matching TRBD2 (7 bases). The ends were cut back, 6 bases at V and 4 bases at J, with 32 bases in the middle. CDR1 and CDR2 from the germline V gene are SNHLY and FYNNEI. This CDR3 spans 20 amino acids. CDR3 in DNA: TGTGCCAGCAGCCCCAAGACGGTCAGGGGAGTACGAGGGAGGGCAGATACGCAGTATTTT. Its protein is CASSPKTVRGVRGRADTQYF. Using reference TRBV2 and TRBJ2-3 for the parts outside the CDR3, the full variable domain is EPEVTQTPSHQVTQMGQEVILRCVPISNHLYFYWYRQILGQKVEFLVSFYNNEISEKSEIFDDQFSVERPDGSNFTLKIRSTKLEDSAMYFCASSPKTVRGVRGRADTQYFGPGTRLTVL.

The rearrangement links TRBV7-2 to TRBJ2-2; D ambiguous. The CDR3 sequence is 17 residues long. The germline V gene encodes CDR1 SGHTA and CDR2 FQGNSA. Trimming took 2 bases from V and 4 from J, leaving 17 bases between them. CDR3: CASSLSILAAVTGELFF. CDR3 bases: TGTGCCAGCAGCTTATCAATTTTGGCGGCGGTCACCGGGGAGCTGTTTTTT.

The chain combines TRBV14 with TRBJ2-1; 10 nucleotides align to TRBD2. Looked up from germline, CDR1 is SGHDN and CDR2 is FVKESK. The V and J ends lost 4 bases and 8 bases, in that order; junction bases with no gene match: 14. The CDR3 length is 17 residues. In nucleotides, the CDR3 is TGTGCCAGCAGCCCACAGACGGGACTAGCGAGAGAGTATGAGCAGTTCTTC. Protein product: CASSPQTGLAREYEQFF.

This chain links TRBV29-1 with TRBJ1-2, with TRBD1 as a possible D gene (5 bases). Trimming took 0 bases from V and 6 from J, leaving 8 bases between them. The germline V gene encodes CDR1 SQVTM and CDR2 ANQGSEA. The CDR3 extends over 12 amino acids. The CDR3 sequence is CSVEDGGDGYTF. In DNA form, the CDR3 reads TGCAGCGTTGAAGATGGAGGGGATGGCTACACCTTC.

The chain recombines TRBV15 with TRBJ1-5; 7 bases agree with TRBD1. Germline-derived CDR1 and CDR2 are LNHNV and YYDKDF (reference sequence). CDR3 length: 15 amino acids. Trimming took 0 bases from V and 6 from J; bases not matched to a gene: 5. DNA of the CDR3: TGTGCCACCAGCAGAGATACAGGGGACCGTCAGCCCCAGCATTTT. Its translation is CATSRDTGDRQPQHF.

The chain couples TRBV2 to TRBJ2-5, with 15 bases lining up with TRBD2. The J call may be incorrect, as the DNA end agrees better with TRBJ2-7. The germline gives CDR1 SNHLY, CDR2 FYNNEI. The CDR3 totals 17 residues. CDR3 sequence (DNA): TGTGCCAGCCGCGGACTAGCGGGAGGGCCTAGCTCCTACGAGCAGTACTTC. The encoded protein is CASRGLAGGPSSYEQYF.

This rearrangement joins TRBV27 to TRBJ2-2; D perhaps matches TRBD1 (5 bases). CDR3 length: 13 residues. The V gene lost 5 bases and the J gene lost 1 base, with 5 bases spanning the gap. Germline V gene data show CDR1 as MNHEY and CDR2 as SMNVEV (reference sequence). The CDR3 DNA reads TGTGCCAGCAGTACAGGGAACACCGGGGAGCTGTTTTTT. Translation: CASSTGNTGELFF.

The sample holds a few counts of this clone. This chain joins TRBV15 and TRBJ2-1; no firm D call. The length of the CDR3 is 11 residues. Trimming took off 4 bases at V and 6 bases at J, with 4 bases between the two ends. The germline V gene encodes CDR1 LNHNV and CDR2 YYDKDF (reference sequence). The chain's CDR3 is CATSKANEQFF. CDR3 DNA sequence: TGTGCCACCAGCAAAGCCAATGAGCAGTTCTTC.